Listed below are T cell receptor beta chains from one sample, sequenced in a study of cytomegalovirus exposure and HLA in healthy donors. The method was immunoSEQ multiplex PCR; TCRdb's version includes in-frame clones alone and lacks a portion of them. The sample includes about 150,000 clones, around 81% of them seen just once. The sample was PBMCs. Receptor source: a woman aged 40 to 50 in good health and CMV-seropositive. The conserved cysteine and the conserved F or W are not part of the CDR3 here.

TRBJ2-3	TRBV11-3	ASSSLLSGATDTQY
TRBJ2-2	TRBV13	ASSLTLGGANTGELF
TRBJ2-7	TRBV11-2	ASSFGQGYEQY
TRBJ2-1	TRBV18	ASSPRLAEASNEQF
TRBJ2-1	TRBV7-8	ASSGPGLAGNNEQF
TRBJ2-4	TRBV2	ASRGLAGVNIQY
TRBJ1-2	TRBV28	ASSPGQGRLVGYT
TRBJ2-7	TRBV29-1	SVRTSGSYEQY
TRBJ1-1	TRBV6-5	ASSKRLQKNTEAF
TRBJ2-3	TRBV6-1	ASSRQGRTDTQY
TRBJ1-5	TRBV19	ASSIAGYSNQPQH
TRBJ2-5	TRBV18	ASSPLREGLQQTQY
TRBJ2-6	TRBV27	ASSLSSTHYSGANVLT
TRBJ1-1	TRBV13	ASSIGTGGYSTEAF
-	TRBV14	ASSQTSYEQY
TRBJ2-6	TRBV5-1	ASSTSGHRSGANVLT
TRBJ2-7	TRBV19	ASSTGTSGEQY
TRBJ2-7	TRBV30	AWSEDRSTYEQY
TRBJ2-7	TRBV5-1	ASSLAEGRPEQY
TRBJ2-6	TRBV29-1	SVSNSGANVLT
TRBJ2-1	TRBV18	ASSPSSRSEQF
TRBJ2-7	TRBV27	ASSRASLSYEQY
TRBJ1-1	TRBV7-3	ASSLDSQNTEAF
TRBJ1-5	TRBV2	ASSDSPGTPRFNQPQH
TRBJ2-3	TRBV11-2	ASSLGLVNTDTQY
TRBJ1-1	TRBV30	AWNRQGNTEAF
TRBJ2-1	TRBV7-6	ASSLGRGGAKF
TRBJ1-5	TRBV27	ASSTRWDSLSNQPQH
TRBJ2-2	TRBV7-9	ASSLAQGTGGELF
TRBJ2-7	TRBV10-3	AIGQSYEQY
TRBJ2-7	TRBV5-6	ASSGEAGAYEQY
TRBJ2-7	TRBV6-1	AWGGPARYEQY
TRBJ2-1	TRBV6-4	ASKQQVTNNEQF
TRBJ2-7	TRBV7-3	ASSLQAGTGGEQY
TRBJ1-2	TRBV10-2	ASSGQGGTGGEGYT
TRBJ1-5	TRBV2	ASSDSGDSNQPQH
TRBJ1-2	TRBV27	ATGGGKARNYGYT
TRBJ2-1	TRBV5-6	ASSLQREGRDEQF
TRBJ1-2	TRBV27	ASSLKMGQVSGYT
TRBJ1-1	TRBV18	ASSTTGDTEAF
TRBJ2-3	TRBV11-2	ASSLVISGRTDTQY
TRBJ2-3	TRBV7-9	ASSTWTRPSTDTQY